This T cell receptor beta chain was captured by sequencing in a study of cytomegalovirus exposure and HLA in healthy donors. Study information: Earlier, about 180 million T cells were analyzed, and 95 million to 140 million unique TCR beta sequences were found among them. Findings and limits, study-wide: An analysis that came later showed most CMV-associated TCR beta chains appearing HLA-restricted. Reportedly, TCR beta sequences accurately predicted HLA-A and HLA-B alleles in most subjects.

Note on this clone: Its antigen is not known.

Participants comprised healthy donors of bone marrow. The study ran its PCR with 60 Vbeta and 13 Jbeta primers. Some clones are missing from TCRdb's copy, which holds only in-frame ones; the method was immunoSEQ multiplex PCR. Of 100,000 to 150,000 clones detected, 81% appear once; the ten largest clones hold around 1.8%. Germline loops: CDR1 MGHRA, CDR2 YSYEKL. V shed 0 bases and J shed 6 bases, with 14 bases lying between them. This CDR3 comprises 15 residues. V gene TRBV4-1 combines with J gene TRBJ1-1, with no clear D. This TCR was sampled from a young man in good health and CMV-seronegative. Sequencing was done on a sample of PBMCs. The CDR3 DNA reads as TGCGCCAGCAGCCAAGATCTCTTTGTAAGCGCTGAAGCTTTCTTT. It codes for CASSQDLFVSAEAFF.